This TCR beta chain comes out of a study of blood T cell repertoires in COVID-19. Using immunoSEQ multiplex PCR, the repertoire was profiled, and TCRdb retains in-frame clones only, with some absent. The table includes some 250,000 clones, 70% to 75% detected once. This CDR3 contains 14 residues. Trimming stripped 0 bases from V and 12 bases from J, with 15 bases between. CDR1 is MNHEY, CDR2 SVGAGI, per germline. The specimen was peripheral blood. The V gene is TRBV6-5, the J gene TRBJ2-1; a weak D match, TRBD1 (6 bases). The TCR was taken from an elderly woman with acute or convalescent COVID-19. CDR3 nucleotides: TGTGCCAGCAGTTACTCGAGGCAGGGGATCGGGCAGTTCTTC. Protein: CASSYSRQGIGQFF.